A single sample is the source of the 7 T cell receptor beta chains below, sequenced in a study of T cell responses to AZD1222 COVID-19 vaccine. Clones were read by immunoSEQ multiplex PCR, and TCRdb kept only the in-frame ones, dropping some. Here the sample spans 150,000 or so clones, more than 80% being singletons. The material sequenced was peripheral blood, taken on day 0 of MenACWY control vaccination. The receptors derive from an adult in good health.

The chain employs TRBV9 and TRBJ1-2; 7 bases map to TRBD1. CDR3 length: 15 amino acids. Germline-derived CDR1 and CDR2 are SGDLS and YYNGEE. After removal of 0 bases from V and 4 bases from J, the junction contained 6 bases not matched to a gene. CDR3 sequence (DNA): TGTGCCAGCAGCGTAGGAGGGGGCTCGGGCTATGGCTACACCTTC. It is translated as CASSVGGGSGYGYTF.

This chain uses TRBV19 with TRBJ1-5, with D hard to call. V lost 7 bases and J 4 bases, leaving 8 bases between the germline ends. The germline gives CDR1 LNHDA, CDR2 SQIVND (reference sequence). This CDR3 contains 12 residues. The CDR3 protein is CASNLKNQPQHF. Written as DNA, the CDR3 is TGTGCCAGTAATCTAAAAAATCAGCCCCAGCATTTT. The whole variable domain, remainder taken from reference TRBV19 and TRBJ1-5, is DGGITQSPKYLFRKEGQNVTLSCEQNLNHDAMYWYRQDPGQGLRLIYYSQIVNDFQKGDIAEGYSVSREKKESFPLTVTSAQKNPTAFYLCASNLKNQPQHFGDGTRLSIL.

A few counts support this clone. The rearrangement links TRBV4-1 to TRBJ2-7; the D gene could be TRBD1 or TRBD2 (5 bases each). The CDR3 totals 15 residues. Trimming stripped 2 bases from V and 5 bases from J, with 16 bases between. Per germline, CDR1 MGHRA and CDR2 YSYEKL. CDR3 residues: CASSQKISGTHEQYF. In DNA, the CDR3 is TGCGCCAGCAGCCAAAAGATCTCAGGGACCCACGAGCAGTACTTC.

This clone showed up just a few times. The CDR3 ends on some other residue instead of the conserved phenylalanine or tryptophan, so this is likely a read error. It is unclear where the CDR3 begins or ends on the DNA, so no DNA is shown, and the CDR3 is as TCRdb lists it. The chain employs TRBV7-9 and TRBJ2-7; the table calls TRBD2, which could not be checked here. Looked up from germline, CDR1 is SEHNR and CDR2 is FQNEAQ (reference sequence). The CDR3 length is 12 residues, termini included. The CDR3 loop reads CASSLLAGGPSG.

This chain connects TRBV6-5 to TRBJ2-1, with 8 bases matching TRBD1. The CDR3 extends over 15 amino acids. Germline CDR1 reads MNHEY; CDR2 reads SVGAGI. The J segment lost 6 bases and the V segment lost 5 bases, leaving 9 bases of the junction unmatched. This chain's CDR3 is CASSPTGEGLNEQFF. CDR3 DNA: TGTGCCAGCAGTCCGACAGGGGAAGGACTCAATGAGCAGTTCTTC.

The chain uses TRBV18 and TRBJ2-1; tentatively, D is TRBD2 (6 bases). Germline V gives CDR1 KGHSH, CDR2 LQKENI. The CDR3 sequence is 14 residues long. Trimming took 6 bases from V and 9 from J, leaving 18 bases between them. The DNA of the CDR3 is TGTGCCAGCTCGACGGGGGAAGGGATGGGTGAGCAGTTCTTC. Its translation is CASSTGEGMGEQFF. Full variable domain (remainder filled in from reference TRBV18 and TRBJ2-1): NAGVMQNPRHLVRRRGQEARLRCSPMKGHSHVYWYRQLPEEGLKFMVYLQKENIIDESGMPKERFSAEFPKEGPSILRIQQVVRGDSAAYFCASSTGEGMGEQFFGPGTRLTVL.

This chain uses TRBV5-1 with TRBJ2-2, with 10 bases identical to TRBD2. The CDR3 length is 15 residues. Unmatched junction bases numbered 0, after V lost 3 bases and J lost 1 base. Germline V gene sequence: CDR1 SGHRS, CDR2 YFSETQ. This chain's CDR3 is CASSWTSGNTGELFF. The CDR3 bases are TGCGCCAGCAGCTGGACTAGCGGGAACACCGGGGAGCTGTTTTTT.